Presented here are 26 T cell receptor delta chains from one specimen sequenced in a study of gamma-delta T cells after stem cell transplantation. TCRdb re-called clones from the RT-PCR reads using CATT. The table records around 1,700 delta-chain clones, 15% to 20% of them present only once. The sample was gamma-delta T cells. The receptors stem from a human donor. It is not recorded whose cells these are; they may come from a transplant donor.

This clone was counted between two and nine times. The likely explanation is a read error, given a far larger clone one base away. This chain connects TRDV1 to TRDJ1; 10 bases are shared with TRDD3. The CDR3 is 22 amino acids. With V trimmed by 2 bases and J by 4 bases, 25 bases remained unmatched. The germline V gene has CDR1 TSWWSYY and CDR2 QGS. The CDR3 region is CALGEIWEAMDKDWGIVDKLIF. The CDR3 bases are TGTGCTCTTGGGGAAATCTGGGAGGCGATGGATAAGGACTGGGGGATTGTCGATAAACTCATCTTT.

This clone qualifies as medium-sized. V and J are TRDV2 and TRDJ1, with D unclear. This CDR3 contains 16 residues. V was shortened by 1 base and J by 4 bases, with 18 bases between the two germline ends. CDR1 GEAIGNYY and CDR2 EKD come from the germline V gene. For the CDR3, the DNA is TGTGCCTGTGACACGATTGGGTCCCGACCGGTCGATAAACTCATCTTT. Encoded protein: CACDTIGSRPVDKLIF.

For this clone: A junction boundary mismatches the germline segment, possibly from a read error. The rearrangement links TRDV2 to TRDJ3; 7 bases map to TRDD3. Per germline, CDR1 GEAIGNYY and CDR2 EKD. This CDR3 region has 21 residues. The CDR3 sequence is CACDALTPGYKISCDTRQMFF. CDR3 sequence (DNA): TGTGCCTGTGACGCCCTTACTCCGGGATACAAGATCTCCTGTGACACACGACAGATGTTTTTC.

This clone appeared a few times. This DNA translates differently at residue 19 from the TCRdb protein, which is that of a much larger clone; a read error is likely, and the protein shown is the DNA's own translation. The chain links TRDV1 to TRDJ3, with 8 nucleotides matching TRDD2. CDR1 and CDR2 from the germline V gene are TSWWSYY and QGS. The CDR3 consists of 21 residues. The CDR3 sequence is CALGELTNFLPSSWDTRQVFF. CDR3 coding DNA: TGTGCTCTTGGGGAACTCACCAACTTCCTACCCAGCTCCTGGGACACCCGACAGGTGTTTTTC.

By its share, this clone is medium-sized. The rearrangement links TRDV2 to TRDJ3; D gene ambiguous. The V gene's germline CDR1 is GEAIGNYY and CDR2 EKD. V was cut by 0 bases and J by 1 base, with 12 bases left in between. This CDR3 comprises 18 residues. CDR3 DNA sequence: TGTGCCTGTGACACCGCCACGCAAACTTCCTGGGACACCCGACAGATGTTTTTC. Its protein is CACDTATQTSWDTRQMFF.

With regard to this clone: The protein held in TCRdb is that of a much larger clone and does not match this DNA's translation at residue 10, likely because of a read error; the protein shown is translated from the DNA. The rearrangement links TRDV2 to TRDJ1, with 8 nucleotides matching TRDD3. Germline V gene data show CDR1 as GEAIGNYY and CDR2 as EKD. V dropped 2 bases and J dropped 0; count of bases not matched to a gene: 13. The CDR3 is made up of 18 amino acids. The chain's CDR3 is CACDKIRTGGINTDKLIF. The CDR3 coding sequence is TGTGCCTGTGACAAAATTCGTACTGGGGGCATAAACACCGATAAACTCATCTTT.

In its sample, this clone was seen a few times. At residue 13, the translated DNA and the protein in TCRdb do not agree; the protein given here is derived from the DNA. The rearrangement links TRDV2 to TRDJ1, with 7 nucleotides matching TRDD3. The CDR3 runs to 15 residues. Germline V gene data show CDR1 as GEAIGNYY and CDR2 as EKD. CDR3 loop: CACDTVGDRGDKPIF. CDR3 bases: TGTGCCTGTGACACCGTTGGGGATAGAGGCGATAAACCCATCTTT.

This clone was detected only a few times. The protein that TCRdb holds for this DNA derives from a much larger clone and differs from the translated DNA at residue 12, which likely indicates a read error; the protein shown here is translated from the DNA. V is TRDV2 and J is TRDJ3, with a tentative D call TRDD3 (6 bases). This CDR3 spans 18 amino acids. Per the germline V gene, CDR1 is GEAIGNYY and CDR2 is EKD. The CDR3 region has the DNA TGTGCCTGTGACACCGGGATGACGAACTCCTGGGGCACCCGACAGATGTTTTTC. Translated, it gives CACDTGMTNSWGTRQMFF.

The table lists this clone with a few counts. V and J are TRDV2 and TRDJ1; 8 bases fit TRDD3. Germline CDR1 is GEAIGNYY and CDR2 is EKD. The V segment lost 0 bases and the J segment 8 bases; nucleotides outside the gene matches: 13. This CDR3 has 16 amino acids. CDR3 amino acids: CACDTVGRGISEKLIF. In nucleotides, the CDR3 is TGTGCCTGTGACACCGTGGGCCGGGGGATAAGCGAGAAACTCATCTTT.

About this clone itself: One end of the junction fails to match germline, which may point to a read error. The rearrangement links TRDV2 to TRDJ3, with D possibly matching TRDD3 (5 bases). Germline CDR1 is GEAIGNYY and CDR2 is EKD. This CDR3 region has 23 residues. In DNA form, the CDR3 reads TGTGCCTGTGACACCGCGCCTAATGGGGTCCCCAACCTAAGCTTCTGGGCCACCCGACAGATGTTCTTC. This sequence encodes CACDTAPNGVPNLSFWATRQMFF.

This clone was observed a handful of times. A far larger clone is one base from this, pointing to a likely read error. At the DNA level, this CDR3 is encoded by other sequences in the same sample as well. V gene TRDV1 combines with J gene TRDJ1; TRDD3 matches 13 bases. CDR1 TSWWSYY and CDR2 QGS come from the germline V gene. The CDR3 is 21 residues long. CDR3 region: CALGEISYPLLLGDTLGKLIF. CDR3 coding DNA: TGTGCTCTCGGGGAAATTTCCTACCCCCTCCTACTGGGGGATACGCTGGGTAAACTCATCTTT.

The chain links TRDV1 to TRDJ1; 12 bases align to TRDD3. This CDR3 spans 27 amino acids. Trimming at V came to 5 bases and at J to 3 bases, leaving 40 bases not matched to a gene. CDR1 is TSWWSYY, CDR2 QGS, per germline. In DNA, the CDR3 is TGTGCTCTTGGGTCCCCCCCGGGGCTGCTCTGGGGGATACGTGATCCCCCCCCCCTCTACAGGGCCGATAAACTCATCTTT. Translated, it gives CALGSPPGLLWGIRDPPPLYRADKLIF.

This clone has only a few counts. V and J are TRDV2 and TRDJ1; 11 nucleotides match TRDD3. This CDR3 is built from 21 residues. The trim removed 0 bases at V and 0 bases at J, leaving 17 bases unmatched. CDR1 and CDR2 (germline): GEAIGNYY, EKD. Here the CDR3 reads CACDTVAGGYNRTSYTDKLIF. In DNA form, the CDR3 reads TGTGCCTGTGACACCGTCGCTGGGGGATACAACAGGACTTCGTACACCGATAAACTCATCTTT.

In this sample, this clone is medium-sized. The identical CDR3 is also encoded by other nucleotide sequences in the sample. The chain couples TRDV2 to TRDJ1; no firm D call. Germline CDR1 GEAIGNYY, CDR2 EKD. Trimming removed 0 bases at V and 3 bases at J, with 16 bases between. The CDR3 has 16 amino acids. The DNA of the CDR3 is TGTGCCTGTGACACCGTACAACACACCAACGCCGATAAACTCATCTTT. It specifies CACDTVQHTNADKLIF.

This sequence joins TRDV2 and TRDJ1; D perhaps matches TRDD3 (5 bases). Between the trimmed V and J ends, which lost 0 bases and 7 bases, there was a span of 17 bases. The germline V gene has CDR1 GEAIGNYY and CDR2 EKD. CDR3 length equals 15 residues. The CDR3 bases are TGTGCCTGTGACACCGGAGTGGGGACAAGGAGTAAACTCATCTTT. Its protein product is CACDTGVGTRSKLIF.

This chain joins TRDV2 and TRDJ3; D may be TRDD2 (5 bases). CDR1 is GEAIGNYY and CDR2 is EKD in the germline V gene. Deletions cut 0 bases from V and 0 bases from J, with 20 bases between. There are 21 residues in the CDR3. Here the CDR3 DNA reads TGTGCCTGTGACACCCCCACCACGGCTTCCGCGAGCTCCTGGGACACCCGACAGATGTTTTTC. This encodes CACDTPTTASASSWDTRQMFF.

This clone has just a few counts. The germline gene is not matched at one end of the junction; a read error may be the cause. The genes are TRDV1 and TRDJ1; 10 bases are shared with TRDD3. From germline, CDR1 is TSWWSYY and CDR2 QGS. The CDR3 length is 22 residues. In nucleotides, the CDR3 is TGTGCTATTGGGGAAATCTGGGAGGCGAGGGATGAGGACTGGGGGATTGGCGATAAACTCATCTTT. Translating it yields CAIGEIWEARDEDWGIGDKLIF.

A few counts support this clone. The genes are TRDV3 and TRDJ1; D is perhaps TRDD2 (6 bases). Trimming removed 4 bases at V and 0 bases at J, with 18 bases between. Germline loops: CDR1 TVYSNPD, CDR2 GDNSRS (reference sequence). The CDR3 runs 15 residues. The CDR3 DNA sequence: TGTGCCTGTTCACGCCTTCCGCTGTACACCGATAAACTCATCTTT. Translating it yields CACSRLPLYTDKLIF.

As to this clone: This sequence is one base from a far larger clone and is likely a read error. The rearrangement uses TRDV1 and TRDJ1; 11 bases are shared with TRDD3. Germline-derived CDR1 and CDR2 are TSWWSYY and QGS. The CDR3 is made up of 22 amino acids. The V gene end was trimmed by 8 bases and the J gene end by 0 bases; junction bases not matched to a gene: 26. CDR3 protein: CALRAPPMWGIRHFLYTDKLIF. The CDR3 DNA reads TGTGCTCTTAGGGCTCCTCCTATGTGGGGGATACGACACTTTTTGTACACCGATAAACTCATCTTT.

On this clone: The amino acid sequence in TCRdb belongs to a much larger clone and departs from this DNA's translation at residue 14, likely a sequencing read error; the sequence shown is translated from the DNA. The chain employs TRDV1 and TRDJ1, with 7 bases identical to TRDD2. After removal of 1 base from V and 3 bases from J, the junction contained 17 bases not matched to a gene. The CDR3 is made up of 19 amino acids. Germline lookup yields CDR1 TSWWSYY and CDR2 QGS. This CDR3 is CALGEPFLPLPAIADKLIF. CDR3 nucleotide sequence: TGTGCTCTTGGGGAACCATTCCTACCTTTGCCCGCCATCGCCGATAAACTCATCTTT.

The rearrangement links TRDV1 to TRDJ1; D perhaps matches TRDD2 (6 bases). Trimming cost V 3 bases and J 1 base, with 33 bases left between them. The CDR3 consists of 22 residues. Germline CDR1 TSWWSYY, CDR2 QGS. The CDR3 DNA reads as TGTGCTCTTGGGGATCTAGCCATCCTACGGGGTTGGGGACCCTACTGCACCGATAAACTCATCTTT. Its translation: CALGDLAILRGWGPYCTDKLIF.

The chain uses TRDV1 and TRDJ1; 9 bases line up with TRDD3. The CDR3 covers 20 residues. Germline V lookup: CDR1 TSWWSYY, CDR2 QGS. J lost 0 bases, V lost 1 base, and 15 bases had no gene match. CDR3 DNA: TGTGCTCTTGGGGAACCCACCGGTCGATGGGGGATAAGGTACACCGATAAACTCATCTTT. Translated, it gives CALGEPTGRWGIRYTDKLIF.

The V gene is TRDV1, the J gene TRDJ2; D possibly uses TRDD2 or TRDD3 (6 bases each). The V gene lost 5 bases and the J gene lost 2 bases, with 36 bases spanning the gap. CDR1 is TSWWSYY and CDR2 is QGS in the germline V gene. This CDR3 has 23 residues. This CDR3 reads CALGKGLLLKYWWILDLTAQLFF. The CDR3 DNA follows: TGTGCTCTTGGGAAGGGGCTCCTACTTAAATACTGGTGGATACTGGACTTGACAGCACAACTCTTCTTT.

Worth noting for this clone: A much larger clone sits a single nucleotide away, making a read error possible. This chain links TRDV2 with TRDJ1; 11 bases are shared with TRDD3. The ends lost 3 bases at V and 1 base at J; junction bases unmatched: 9. The CDR3 spans 17 residues. Germline values: CDR1 GEAIGNYY, CDR2 EKD. The CDR3 DNA follows: TGTGCCTGTGACTCTCGCATGGGGGATACGGTCACCGATAAACTCATCTTT. As protein: CACDSRMGDTVTDKLIF.

Details on this clone: Given a far larger clone just one base away, this is likely a sequencing read error. Within the sample, other DNA sequences also encode this same CDR3. This chain joins TRDV1 and TRDJ1, with 9 positions matching TRDD3. The CDR3 runs to 20 residues. CDR1 TSWWSYY and CDR2 QGS come from the germline V gene. As DNA, the CDR3 is TGTGCTCTTGGGGAACCCCCCGTTCGATGGGGGATAAGGTACACCGATAAACTCATCTTC. Its protein is CALGEPPVRWGIRYTDKLIF.

V usage is TRDV1 and J usage is TRDJ1, with 12 bases lining up with TRDD3. CDR3 size: 21 residues. V lost 0 bases and J lost 1; bases outside the gene matches: 15. Germline CDR1 reads TSWWSYY; CDR2 reads QGS. In DNA, the CDR3 is TGTGCTCTTGGGGAACTACCCCTCGTACTGGGGGATACTGGGGCCACCGATAAACTCATCTTT. This sequence encodes CALGELPLVLGDTGATDKLIF.